This TCR beta chain was observed in a study of technical replicates of blood from several donors. The count of this clone is one. Assay used: immunoSEQ multiplex PCR; TCRdb lists only in-frame clones, some missing. The table lists nearly 95,000 clones, roughly 95% of them singletons, with roughly 0.39% in the top ten. The junction had 7 bases not matched to a gene; V was cut back by 6 bases and J by 7 bases. The CDR3 length is 14 residues. The germline CDR1 and CDR2 sequences are SGHTA and FQGNSA. This chain joins TRBV7-2 and TRBJ2-5; 11 positions match TRBD1. The receptor comes from a human donor in good health. Sequenced: T cells isolated from PBMCs. The CDR3, as DNA: TGTGCCAGCAGTTCCGGGACAGGGGGATGGACCCAGTACTTC. It codes for CASSSGTGGWTQYF.